Listed below are T cell receptor beta chains from one sample, sequenced in a study of shared T cell receptors in the human thymus. The repertoire was sequenced with immunoSEQ multiplex PCR; TCRdb's copy has only in-frame clones and lacks some. Of hundreds of thousands of clones listed, 85% to 90% were seen once; the top ten hold around 0.0099%. These same records also appear under a second study, on human thymus T cells.

Input material: thymocytes. The receptor set was obtained from a boy under two years old with a congenital heart defect. CDR3s include the opening cysteine and the closing phenylalanine or tryptophan. Fields, in order: D gene, clone size, J gene, V gene, CDR3 DNA, CDR3 protein. A D gene is named only where the DNA matches it firmly. The size of a clone is reported for some rows only, either as once, few or many, or as a class for expanded clones.

D gene: NA; clone size: few; J gene: TRBJ2-1; V gene: TRBV11-3; CDR3 DNA: TGTGCCAGCAGCTTAGATTACCTAGGGACAAATAACTACAATGAGCAGTTCTTC; CDR3 protein: CASSLDYLGTNNYNEQFF
D gene: NA; clone size: few; J gene: TRBJ2-7; V gene: TRBV4-3; CDR3 DNA: TGCGCCAGCAGCCAAGTAGTTAGCCGTCCCTACGAGCAGTACTTC; CDR3 protein: CASSQVVSRPYEQYF
D gene: NA; clone size: NA; J gene: TRBJ2-5; V gene: TRBV7-9; CDR3 DNA: TGTGCCAGCAGCCCCCGGGGGTACCAAGAGACCCAGTACTTC; CDR3 protein: CASSPRGYQETQYF
D gene: TRBD1; clone size: NA; J gene: TRBJ2-7; V gene: TRBV28; CDR3 DNA: TGTGCCAGCACCCTCGGGACAGTTATCTACGAGCAGTACTTC; CDR3 protein: CASTLGTVIYEQYF
D gene: NA; clone size: NA; J gene: TRBJ2-7; V gene: TRBV27; CDR3 DNA: TGTGCCAGCAGTTATACGGGAGTTATCCCGAGCTCCTACGAGCAGTACTTC; CDR3 protein: CASSYTGVIPSSYEQYF
D gene: TRBD2; clone size: NA; J gene: TRBJ2-3; V gene: TRBV7-9; CDR3 DNA: TGTGCCAGCAGCCCCCGGGAGGGGGGCTGGTCAGATACGCAGTATTTT; CDR3 protein: CASSPREGGWSDTQYF
D gene: NA; clone size: NA; J gene: TRBJ2-3; V gene: TRBV4-2; CDR3 DNA: TGTGCCAGCTGGGGAGGCAGACCAGATACGCAGTATTTT; CDR3 protein: CASWGGRPDTQYF
D gene: TRBD1; clone size: once; J gene: TRBJ1-4; V gene: TRBV7-2; CDR3 DNA: TGTGCCAGCAGCCCAGGACAGGGAGGGGTAGCTAATGAAAAACTGTTTTTT; CDR3 protein: CASSPGQGGVANEKLFF
D gene: NA; clone size: NA; J gene: TRBJ1-5; V gene: TRBV20-1; CDR3 DNA: TGCAGTGCCTCCAATCAGCCCCAGCATTTT; CDR3 protein: CSASNQPQHF
D gene: TRBD1; clone size: few; J gene: TRBJ2-7; V gene: TRBV27; CDR3 DNA: TGTGCCAGCAGTTCCGCTCGACAGGGGGAAAAGTACTACGAGCAGTACTTC; CDR3 protein: CASSSARQGEKYYEQYF
D gene: NA; clone size: NA; J gene: TRBJ2-7; V gene: TRBV10-1; CDR3 DNA: TGCGCCAGCAGTGAGTTGCGGGCCTACGAGCAGTACTTC; CDR3 protein: CASSELRAYEQYF
D gene: TRBD1; clone size: once; J gene: TRBJ1-2; V gene: TRBV19; CDR3 DNA: TGTGCCAGTACTACTATAGACAGGGCGGGCTATGGCTACACCTTC; CDR3 protein: CASTTIDRAGYGYTF
D gene: TRBD2; clone size: NA; J gene: TRBJ2-1; V gene: TRBV4-2; CDR3 DNA: TGTGCCAGCAGCCAACCTAGCGGGAGCTTAAATGAGCAGTTCTTC; CDR3 protein: CASSQPSGSLNEQFF
D gene: NA; clone size: NA; J gene: TRBJ2-3; V gene: TRBV27; CDR3 DNA: TGTGCCAGCAGTCCCGGGGGAGGCCGCACAGATACGCAGTATTTT; CDR3 protein: CASSPGGGRTDTQYF
D gene: TRBD2; clone size: NA; J gene: TRBJ2-7; V gene: TRBV5-6; CDR3 DNA: TGTGCCAGCAGCTTGAGTCCGGGAGGGCCTAATGACGAGCAGTACTTC; CDR3 protein: CASSLSPGGPNDEQYF
D gene: TRBD2; clone size: NA; J gene: TRBJ2-1; V gene: TRBV5-6; CDR3 DNA: TGTGCCAGCAGCTTGGCGGGAGGGCCCGGGCGCCCCGACAATGAGCAGTTCTTC; CDR3 protein: CASSLAGGPGRPDNEQFF
D gene: TRBD1; clone size: NA; J gene: TRBJ2-7; V gene: TRBV27; CDR3 DNA: TGTGCCAGCAGTTTATGGACAGGGGGCCACGAGCAGTACTTC; CDR3 protein: CASSLWTGGHEQYF
D gene: NA; clone size: NA; J gene: TRBJ2-7; V gene: TRBV19; CDR3 DNA: TGTGCCAGTAGTATATGGAGGGGTGCAGTCTACGAGCAGTACTTC; CDR3 protein: CASSIWRGAVYEQYF
D gene: TRBD1; clone size: few; J gene: TRBJ1-4; V gene: TRBV6-1; CDR3 DNA: TGTGCCAGCAGTGAAGCGGAGACAGGGCGGGGTGAAAAACTGTTTTTT; CDR3 protein: CASSEAETGRGEKLFF
D gene: NA; clone size: NA; J gene: TRBJ2-4; V gene: TRBV14; CDR3 DNA: TGTGCCAGCAGCCATCCCGCGTATCCGGTCAAAAACATTCAGTACTTC; CDR3 protein: CASSHPAYPVKNIQYF
D gene: TRBD2; clone size: NA; J gene: TRBJ2-7; V gene: TRBV4-2; CDR3 DNA: TGTGCCAGCAGCCAAGATCGCCTTGTGGGAGGGGAGCAGTACTTC; CDR3 protein: CASSQDRLVGGEQYF
D gene: TRBD2; clone size: NA; J gene: TRBJ2-5; V gene: TRBV29-1; CDR3 DNA: TGCAGCGCTACCCCGGGAGGGCGGGTGGAGACCCAGTACTTC; CDR3 protein: CSATPGGRVETQYF
D gene: NA; clone size: NA; J gene: TRBJ1-3; V gene: TRBV4-3; CDR3 DNA: TGCGCCAGCAGCCAAGATCCGGCAGGGAAGGGACTTAGCTCTGGAAACACCATATATTTT; CDR3 protein: CASSQDPAGKGLSSGNTIYF
D gene: TRBD2; clone size: NA; J gene: TRBJ2-7; V gene: TRBV7-6; CDR3 DNA: TGTGCCAGCACCCGACTAGCGGGCTACTACGAGCAGTACTTC; CDR3 protein: CASTRLAGYYEQYF
D gene: NA; clone size: NA; J gene: TRBJ2-5; V gene: TRBV5-1; CDR3 DNA: TGCGCCAGCAGCTCGGGGGACCAAGAGACCCAGTACTTC; CDR3 protein: CASSSGDQETQYF
D gene: NA; clone size: NA; J gene: TRBJ2-7; V gene: TRBV9; CDR3 DNA: TGTGCCAGCAGCCCCGGGGTGGCTACGAACTACGAGCAGTACTTC; CDR3 protein: CASSPGVATNYEQYF
D gene: NA; clone size: NA; J gene: TRBJ2-5; V gene: TRBV10-2; CDR3 DNA: TGCGCCAGCAGAGGGGGCCAAGAGACCCAGTACTTC; CDR3 protein: CASRGGQETQYF
D gene: TRBD2; clone size: NA; J gene: TRBJ2-2; V gene: TRBV6-6; CDR3 DNA: TGTGCCAGCAGTTACCACGGGAGGAGGATCGCCGGGGAGCTGTTTTTT; CDR3 protein: CASSYHGRRIAGELFF
D gene: TRBD2; clone size: NA; J gene: TRBJ2-3; V gene: TRBV4-1; CDR3 DNA: TGCGCCAGCAGCCAAGAGGGTCTAGCGGGAGTCAAGAGCACAGATACGCAGTATTTT; CDR3 protein: CASSQEGLAGVKSTDTQYF
D gene: NA; clone size: NA; J gene: TRBJ1-1; V gene: TRBV5-6; CDR3 DNA: TGTGCCAGCAGCCACGGACATTCGAACACTGAAGCTTTCTTT; CDR3 protein: CASSHGHSNTEAFF
D gene: TRBD2; clone size: NA; J gene: TRBJ2-3; V gene: TRBV6-4; CDR3 DNA: TGTGCCAGCAGTGAGCGGGGGGCGGATACGCAGTATTTT; CDR3 protein: CASSERGADTQYF
D gene: NA; clone size: NA; J gene: TRBJ2-1; V gene: TRBV5-6; CDR3 DNA: TGTGCCAGCAGACATGGAGGAGGACAGGGGCACGGGACTAGCGAGTTCTTC; CDR3 protein: CASRHGGGQGHGTSEFF
D gene: NA; clone size: NA; J gene: TRBJ2-4; V gene: TRBV28; CDR3 DNA: TGTGCCACCGGTACCGTAGGACTAGCCAAAAACATTCAGTACTTC; CDR3 protein: CATGTVGLAKNIQYF
D gene: TRBD1; clone size: NA; J gene: TRBJ1-5; V gene: TRBV5-4; CDR3 DNA: TGTGCCAGCAGCTTGGTACATAACACCGGACAGGGCGTGGATCAGCCCCAGCATTTT; CDR3 protein: CASSLVHNTGQGVDQPQHF
D gene: TRBD2; clone size: NA; J gene: TRBJ2-5; V gene: TRBV4-2; CDR3 DNA: TGTGCCAGCAGCCCACGGGAGGGCCGCGAGACCCAGTACTTC; CDR3 protein: CASSPREGRETQYF
D gene: TRBD2; clone size: NA; J gene: TRBJ2-3; V gene: TRBV29-1; CDR3 DNA: TGCAGCGTTGAAGGTGTTAGCGGGAGGTGGGGGGCGCATACGCAGTATTTT; CDR3 protein: CSVEGVSGRWGAHTQYF
D gene: TRBD2; clone size: NA; J gene: TRBJ2-7; V gene: TRBV27; CDR3 DNA: TGTGCCAGCAGTTTATTACGCCACGAAACTAGCGGGAGGGCCTATGGGCAGTACTTC; CDR3 protein: CASSLLRHETSGRAYGQYF
D gene: NA; clone size: NA; J gene: TRBJ2-4; V gene: TRBV10-3; CDR3 DNA: TGTGCCATCAGTGAGCAGGGCATTCAGTACTTC; CDR3 protein: CAISEQGIQYF
D gene: TRBD2; clone size: NA; J gene: TRBJ2-6; V gene: TRBV28; CDR3 DNA: TGTGCCAGCAGGCGAGGCGGGGGGGATCATATCTCTGGGGCCAACGTCCTGACTTTC; CDR3 protein: CASRRGGGDHISGANVLTF
D gene: NA; clone size: NA; J gene: TRBJ2-3; V gene: TRBV12-5; CDR3 DNA: TGTGCTAGTGGTCCCTGGGGCAGGGTAGTAACAGATACGCAGTATTTT; CDR3 protein: CASGPWGRVVTDTQYF